The 18 T cell receptor beta chains given below trace back to one sample, sequenced in a study of blood T cell repertoires in COVID-19. Profiling relied on immunoSEQ multiplex PCR, and the TCRdb table lists in-frame clones only, not all of them. The repertoire holds around 70,000 clones, with approximately 80% as singletons. The sequencing input was peripheral blood. These receptor sequences come from a woman in her sixties or seventies with acute or convalescent COVID-19.

This rearrangement joins TRBV3-1 (or the pseudogene TRBV3-2) to TRBJ2-5; the match to TRBD1 covers 10 bases. This CDR3 has 16 residues. CDR1 is LGHDT and CDR2 is YNNKEL in the germline V gene (reference sequence). The V segment lost 1 base and the J segment 5 bases; nucleotides outside the gene matches: 7. This CDR3 reads CASSQGGQGSRETQYF. The CDR3 DNA reads as TGTGCCAGCAGCCAAGGGGGACAGGGGAGCCGTGAGACCCAGTACTTC.

The V gene is TRBV2, the J gene TRBJ2-7; 9 nucleotides agree with TRBD1. V dropped 7 bases and J dropped 2; count of bases not matched to a gene: 9. CDR1 and CDR2 (germline): SNHLY, FYNNEI. This CDR3 region has 15 residues. The CDR3 bases are TGTGCCAGCACAATGGCCGGGACAGGGACCTACGAGCAGTACTTC. This sequence encodes CASTMAGTGTYEQYF. The complete variable domain, with remaining parts taken from reference TRBV2 and TRBJ2-7, reads EPEVTQTPSHQVTQMGQEVILRCVPISNHLYFYWYRQILGQKVEFLVSFYNNEISEKSEIFDDQFSVERPDGSNFTLKIRSTKLEDSAMYFCASTMAGTGTYEQYFGPGTRLTVT.

The CDR3 loop is CASSLWDRGSYEQYF. CDR3 nucleotides: TGTGCCAGCAGTTTATGGGACAGGGGCTCCTACGAGCAGTACTTC. The chain uses TRBV28 and TRBJ2-7; 9 nucleotides line up with TRBD1. The J segment lost 0 bases and the V segment lost 0 bases, leaving 0 bases of the junction unmatched. Germline loops: CDR1 MDHEN, CDR2 SYDVKM. The CDR3 totals 15 residues. Variable domain in full (rest from reference TRBV28 and TRBJ2-7): DVKVTQSSRYLVKRTGEKVFLECVQDMDHENMFWYRQDPGLGLRLIYFSYDVKMKEKGDIPEGYSVSREKKERFSLILESASTNQTSMYLCASSLWDRGSYEQYFGPGTRLTVT.

V gene TRBV28 combines with J gene TRBJ1-1, with D unresolved. This CDR3 comprises 12 residues. Trimming took 7 bases from V and 2 from J, leaving 8 bases between them. CDR1 and CDR2 (germline): MDHEN, SYDVKM. CDR3 region: CASKITNTEAFF. The CDR3 nucleotides read TGTGCCAGCAAAATAACAAACACTGAAGCTTTCTTT. Based on the CDR3 plus reference TRBV28 and TRBJ1-1, the full variable domain is DVKVTQSSRYLVKRTGEKVFLECVQDMDHENMFWYRQDPGLGLRLIYFSYDVKMKEKGDIPEGYSVSREKKERFSLILESASTNQTSMYLCASKITNTEAFFGQGTRLTVV.

Details on this clone: One end of the junction fails to match germline, which may point to a read error. V gene TRBV6-5 combines with J gene TRBJ1-1, with a weak D call TRBD1 (5 bases). The germline CDR1 and CDR2 sequences are MNHEY and SVGAGI. This CDR3 region has 15 residues. DNA for the CDR3: TGTGCCGGCAGTTACTCCTGGAGCGGGGGGACTGAAGCTTTCTTT. It codes for CAGSYSWSGGTEAFF.

This clone appeared a single time. The rearrangement uses TRBV25-1 and TRBJ2-7; tentatively, D is TRBD2 (9 bases). CDR1 and CDR2 from the germline V gene are MGHDK and SYGVNS. The CDR3 is 17 amino acids. Trimming took 3 bases from V and 2 from J, leaving 20 bases between them. CDR3 protein: CASSDGGRGTGPYEQYF. CDR3 DNA: TGTGCCAGCAGTGACGGCGGGAGGGGGACAGGCCCCTACGAGCAGTACTTC.

The chain carries TRBV11-2 and TRBJ2-7, with 8 bases matching TRBD2. V lost 1 base, J lost 3 bases, and 5 bases stayed unmatched. Per the germline V gene, CDR1 is SGHAT and CDR2 is FQNNGV. The CDR3 runs to 15 residues. CDR3 sequence reads: CASSLGVAGNYEQYF. The CDR3 region has the DNA TGTGCCAGCAGCTTAGGGGTAGCGGGAAACTACGAGCAGTACTTC.

The rearrangement joins TRBV5-3 to TRBJ1-1; D may be TRBD1 (6 bases). TRBV5-3 is marked as an open reading frame, function uncertain. This CDR3 is 13 amino acids long. The ends were cut back, 10 bases at V and 11 bases at J, with 24 bases in the middle. This CDR3 is CAVSGHPVGEAFF. Written as DNA, the CDR3 is TGTGCCGTCTCGGGACACCCCGTAGGTGAGGCTTTCTTT.

The chain is built from TRBV10-1 and TRBJ2-1, with 8 bases lining up with TRBD2. The CDR3 consists of 14 residues. Germline assignment: CDR1 WNHNN and CDR2 SYGVQD (reference sequence). With V trimmed by 3 bases and J by 12 bases, 10 bases remained unmatched. The chain's CDR3 is CASSDQRGIRTQFF. The CDR3 DNA is TGCGCCAGCAGTGATCAGCGGGGGATCCGAACGCAGTTCTTC.

The rearrangement uses TRBV5-1 and TRBJ1-2; 7 positions agree with TRBD1. J lost 4 bases, V lost 4 bases, and 7 bases had no gene match. The CDR3 consists of 14 residues. CDR1 is SGHRS and CDR2 is YFSETQ in the germline V gene. The CDR3: CASSGGQAVYGYTF. The CDR3 coding sequence is TGCGCCAGCAGCGGCGGACAGGCGGTCTATGGCTACACCTTC. The full variable domain, rest sourced from reference TRBV5-1 and TRBJ1-2, is KAGVTQTPRYLIKTRGQQVTLSCSPISGHRSVSWYQQTPGQGLQFLFEYFSETQRNKGNFPGRFSGRQFSNSRSEMNVSTLELGDSALYLCASSGGQAVYGYTFGSGTRLTVV.

The J gene is TRBJ1-1, the V gene TRBV29-1, with D perhaps TRBD1 (6 bases). The CDR3 has 14 residues. V was trimmed by 7 bases and J by 0 bases, leaving 15 bases between them. The V gene's germline CDR1 is SQVTM and CDR2 ANQGSEA. In DNA, the CDR3 is TGCAGCGGCTCGACAGGTTTAATGAACACTGAAGCTTTCTTT. Translation: CSGSTGLMNTEAFF.

The chain is built from TRBV6-5 and TRBJ2-7; 8 bases map to TRBD1. CDR3 length: 14 amino acids. Germline trimming cut 0 bases from V and 5 bases from J; bases unmatched to any gene: 3. In germline, CDR1 is MNHEY, CDR2 SVGAGI. This chain's CDR3 is CASSYSRGQDEQYF. CDR3 in DNA: TGTGCCAGCAGTTACTCCAGGGGGCAGGACGAGCAGTACTTC.

The chain carries TRBV27 and TRBJ2-7, with D perhaps TRBD2 (5 bases). In germline, CDR1 is MNHEY, CDR2 SMNVEV (reference sequence). CDR3 length: 13 residues. The V and J ends lost 4 bases and 3 bases respectively, with 10 bases between them. CDR3 loop: CASSWRVDYEQYF. As DNA, the CDR3 is TGTGCCAGCAGTTGGCGGGTTGACTACGAGCAGTACTTC.

The rearrangement links TRBV4-1 to TRBJ2-6; unclear D gene. CDR1 and CDR2 (germline): MGHRA, YSYEKL. The V end lost 0 bases, the J end lost 0 bases, and 9 bases lay between the germline ends. The CDR3 is 17 residues long. The CDR3 DNA sequence: TGCGCCAGCAGCCAAGACCCTCCCCTCTCTGGGGCCAACGTCCTGACTTTC. Translating gives CASSQDPPLSGANVLTF.

The V gene is TRBV28, the J gene TRBJ2-1, with 7 bases identical to TRBD1. This CDR3 has 14 residues. The junction had 15 bases not matched to a gene; V was cut back by 6 bases and J by 13 bases. Germline CDR1 and CDR2: MDHEN and SYDVKM. The CDR3 sequence: CASRIGGTGYSQFF. DNA of the CDR3: TGTGCCAGCAGAATAGGGGGCACCGGATATTCACAGTTCTTC.

This chain uses TRBV19 with TRBJ1-5; 7 positions agree with TRBD1. The CDR3 is made up of 15 amino acids. The V gene end was trimmed by 2 bases and the J gene end by 4 bases; junction bases not matched to a gene: 5. Germline V gene lookup returns CDR1 LNHDA and CDR2 SQIVND (reference sequence). For the CDR3, the DNA is TGTGCCAGTAGTATACCCGCCAGGGGGAATCAGCCCCAGCATTTT. Translating it yields CASSIPARGNQPQHF.

The rearrangement uses TRBV2 and TRBJ1-4; D gene uncertain. The CDR3 is made up of 17 amino acids. CDR1 and CDR2 from the germline V gene are SNHLY and FYNNEI. V lost 5 bases and J lost 0, with 16 bases in between. CDR3 bases: TGTGCCAGCAGTACGAGGCGAGCCGGAGCAACTAATGAAAAACTGTTTTTT. Protein sequence: CASSTRRAGATNEKLFF.

The chain couples TRBV5-1 to TRBJ2-3, with 8 bases aligning to TRBD2. Germline CDR1 is SGHRS and CDR2 is YFSETQ. The ends lost 7 bases at V and 4 bases at J; junction bases unmatched: 11. CDR3 length: 15 residues. This CDR3 is CASSLTGTRSDTQYF. CDR3 DNA: TGCGCCAGCTCACTTACCGGGACTAGGTCAGATACGCAGTATTTT.